The clone carrying this TCR beta chain was seen only once. The antigen is undetermined. The germline CDR1 and CDR2 sequences are GTSNPN and SVGIG (reference sequence). V shed 3 bases and J shed 5 bases, with 7 bases lying between them. This CDR3 is 11 amino acids long. This record belongs to a study of Ad26.COV2.S vaccination and SARS-CoV-2 variants. Broader study findings: While placebo recipients had lower spike-specific TCR breadth, vaccine recipients had more.

Indicated treatment: roughly 19 received Ad26.COV2.S at low or high dose, single or two shots; roughly 5 received placebo; per-sample allocation not given. Material that was analyzed had been drawn on day 63 after the first vaccine or placebo injection. The vaccine antigen was prefusion-stabilized Wuhan SARS-CoV-2 spike. TCRdb keeps only in-frame clones here, not all; method: immunoSEQ multiplex PCR. The repertoire holds some 340,000 clones, with more than 70% as singletons. This receptor was obtained from a person aged 18 to 65 who received the Ad26.COV2.S COVID-19 vaccine or a placebo. This chain uses TRBV30 with TRBJ1-2; D gene unclear. Sequencing used peripheral blood, obtained in a trial of Ad26.COV2.S vaccine versus placebo. For the CDR3, the DNA is TGTGCCTGGAGCGACCGATATGGCTACACCTTC. Its translation: CAWSDRYGYTF.